These 17 T cell receptor beta chains originate from one sample sequenced in a study of shared clonotypes between healthy human individuals. Profiling relied on immunoSEQ multiplex PCR, and the TCRdb table lists in-frame clones only, not all of them. The sample has about 2,100,000 clones; 90% to 95% are singletons. CD45RO negativity and positive selection for CCR7 defined naive CD8 cells, a population that excluded terminally differentiated effector memory CD45RA+ cells. Input material: naive CD8+ T cells from PBMCs. Receptor source: a man aged 18-30 years in good health. Some clones in this sample may be carry-over from other donors' samples.

The chain combines TRBV11-2 with TRBJ1-4; D gene unclear. The CDR3 is 15 residues long. The V end was cut by 3 bases, the J end by 3 bases, with 11 bases between. Germline CDR1 reads SGHAT; CDR2 reads FQNNGV. The CDR3 loop reads CASSLLRGPNEKLFF. The CDR3 region has the DNA TGTGCCAGCAGCTTGCTGAGAGGCCCTAATGAAAAACTGTTTTTT.

The genes are TRBV27 and TRBJ2-3; 9 bases line up with TRBD2. In germline, CDR1 is MNHEY, CDR2 SMNVEV (reference sequence). The CDR3 runs to 15 residues. The V gene end was trimmed by 4 bases and the J gene end by 1 base; junction bases not matched to a gene: 3. The CDR3 protein is CASSSVAGGTDTQYF. Here the CDR3 DNA reads TGTGCCAGCAGTTCCGTAGCGGGAGGCACAGATACGCAGTATTTT.

This clone came up a few times. This rearrangement joins TRBV19 to TRBJ1-2, with a weak D call TRBD1 (5 bases). CDR3 length: 15 amino acids. V was clipped by 8 bases and J by 3 bases, with 19 bases between them. Germline V lookup: CDR1 LNHDA, CDR2 SQIVND (reference sequence). The CDR3 sequence is CASLQLRESDYGYTF. The CDR3 coding sequence is TGTGCCAGTCTCCAACTCAGGGAATCGGACTATGGCTACACCTTC. The whole variable domain, remainder taken from reference TRBV19 and TRBJ1-2, is DGGITQSPKYLFRKEGQNVTLSCEQNLNHDAMYWYRQDPGQGLRLIYYSQIVNDFQKGDIAEGYSVSREKKESFPLTVTSAQKNPTAFYLCASLQLRESDYGYTFGSGTRLTVV.

The chain carries TRBV5-1 and TRBJ1-1; D uncertain. This CDR3 spans 13 amino acids. In germline, CDR1 is SGHRS, CDR2 YFSETQ. V was clipped by 2 bases and J by 6 bases, with 11 bases between them. This chain's CDR3 is CASSFIESAEAFF. CDR3 sequence (DNA): TGCGCCAGCAGCTTTATCGAATCCGCTGAAGCTTTCTTT.

The chain employs TRBV13 and TRBJ1-1; unclear D gene. The CDR3 consists of 14 residues. Germline V gene lookup returns CDR1 PRHDT and CDR2 FYEKMQ (reference sequence). The germline V and J ends were trimmed by 6 bases and 0 bases, with 11 bases remaining between them. CDR3 in amino acids: CASSPRRLNTEAFF. CDR3 sequence (DNA): TGTGCCAGCAGTCCCCGACGGTTGAACACTGAAGCTTTCTTT.

The chain has TRBV10-1 and TRBJ2-7; TRBD2 might be the D (6 bases). The CDR3 length is 11 residues. Deletions cut 10 bases from V and 4 bases from J, with 11 bases between. The V gene's germline CDR1 is WNHNN and CDR2 SYGVQD (reference sequence). CDR3 DNA sequence: TGCGCCACATCGGAGGGTTACGAGCAGTACTTC. Amino acids: CATSEGYEQYF.

CDR3 sequence reads: CSVGRDRVPAEQYF. DNA for the CDR3: TGCAGCGTTGGTCGGGACAGGGTACCGGCCGAGCAGTACTTC. The chain employs TRBV29-1 and TRBJ2-7; 9 bases agree with TRBD1. Germline CDR1 is SQVTM and CDR2 is ANQGSEA. V lost 4 bases and J lost 6; bases outside the gene matches: 10. The CDR3 has 14 amino acids.

The V call is TRBV7-9, the J call TRBJ2-7; D possibly corresponds to TRBD1 (6 bases). Trimming left V 6 bases short and J 3 bases short, with 12 bases between. CDR1 is SEHNR, CDR2 FQNEAQ, per germline (reference sequence). The CDR3 extends over 13 amino acids. Here the CDR3 DNA reads TGTGCCAGCAGTTACCAGGGGTTCTACGAGCAGTACTTC. Protein sequence: CASSYQGFYEQYF.

This clone was counted between two and nine times. This chain joins TRBV7-9 and TRBJ1-1; D perhaps matches TRBD1 (6 bases). V was shortened by 5 bases and J by 3 bases, with 13 bases between the two germline ends. CDR1 SEHNR and CDR2 FQNEAQ come from the germline V gene (reference sequence). The CDR3 is 14 residues long. This chain's CDR3 is CASSIVQGDTEAFF. CDR3 in DNA: TGTGCCAGCAGCATAGTACAGGGTGACACTGAAGCTTTCTTT.

The V call is TRBV27, the J call TRBJ1-4; a possible D gene is TRBD1 (6 bases). The ends were cut back, 3 bases at V and 3 bases at J, with 17 bases in the middle. CDR3 length equals 17 residues. Germline CDR1 is MNHEY and CDR2 is SMNVEV (reference sequence). The DNA of the CDR3 is TGTGCCAGCAGTTTTTTGCCGAACAGGGAGGCTAATGAAAAACTGTTTTTT. Encoded protein: CASSFLPNREANEKLFF.

CDR3 nucleotides: TGTGCCACCACCCCAATCTCGGGTAATGAAAAACTGTTTTTT. It codes for CATTPISGNEKLFF. This chain joins TRBV7-6 and TRBJ1-4; unclear D gene. The germline CDR1 and CDR2 sequences are SGHVS and FNYEAQ. CDR3 length equals 14 residues. Deletions cut 10 bases from V and 4 bases from J, with 16 bases between.

This chain joins TRBV25-1 and TRBJ2-1; D is uncertain. Trimming shortened V by 6 bases and J by 6 bases, and 6 bases separated the two germline ends. CDR3 length: 11 residues. Per the germline V gene, CDR1 is MGHDK and CDR2 is SYGVNS. In nucleotides, the CDR3 is TGTGCCAGCAGAATGAGCAATGAGCAGTTCTTC. Its translation is CASRMSNEQFF.

A single count supports this clone. This chain connects TRBV7-2 to TRBJ2-1, with 9 bases fitting TRBD2. Germline V gives CDR1 SGHTA, CDR2 FQGNSA. J was trimmed by 5 bases and V by 5 bases; bases with no gene match: 10. This CDR3 region has 16 residues. The CDR3 region has the DNA TGTGCCAGCAGCACACACCGGACTAGCGTACACAATGAGCAGTTCTTC. This sequence encodes CASSTHRTSVHNEQFF.

The chain couples TRBV7-9 to TRBJ2-1; possible D gene TRBD2, 6 bases. This CDR3 has 16 residues. The V end was cut by 5 bases, the J end by 7 bases, with 21 bases between. Germline V lookup: CDR1 SEHNR, CDR2 FQNEAQ (reference sequence). The CDR3 loop is CASSTRDFLAWNEQFF. The CDR3 DNA sequence: TGTGCCAGCAGCACGAGGGACTTTCTCGCGTGGAATGAGCAGTTCTTC.

The chain has TRBV4-1 and TRBJ1-2; D is undetermined. Germline loops: CDR1 MGHRA, CDR2 YSYEKL. V was shortened by 1 base and J by 0 bases, with 15 bases between the two germline ends. The length of the CDR3 is 17 residues. The CDR3 loop reads CASSQVQSGSTNYGYTF. CDR3 DNA: TGCGCCAGCAGCCAAGTTCAAAGCGGTTCCACTAACTATGGCTACACCTTC.

J is TRBJ2-3 and V is TRBV7-9; D remains ambiguous. Trimming stripped 4 bases from V and 4 bases from J, with 12 bases between. The germline gives CDR1 SEHNR, CDR2 FQNEAQ (reference sequence). The CDR3 length is 14 residues. The CDR3 DNA is TGTGCCAGCAGCTCCCCGAGTAAATCAGATACGCAGTATTTT. Amino acid sequence: CASSSPSKSDTQYF.

The rearrangement links TRBV6-5 to TRBJ2-5, with D possibly TRBD1 on 6 matching bases. CDR1 and CDR2 from the germline V gene are MNHEY and SVGAGI. V dropped 5 bases and J dropped 3 bases, with 16 bases sitting between them. The CDR3 consists of 15 residues. CDR3 region: CASSPHPNREETQYF. CDR3 coding DNA: TGTGCCAGCAGTCCCCACCCTAACAGGGAAGAGACCCAGTACTTC.